This T cell receptor beta chain was found in a study of control samples from healthy donors and cancer patients. CDR3 size: 13 residues. The V and J ends lost 1 base and 8 bases respectively, with 11 bases between them. The V gene's germline CDR1 is SGHTA and CDR2 FQGNSA. The data were produced by immunoSEQ multiplex PCR, yet TCRdb's version contains in-frame clones alone and is incomplete. The sample lists 120,000 or so clones; 70% to 90% were seen once. The receptor was derived from a man aged 55 to 70 in good health. The chain joins TRBV7-2 to TRBJ1-2; D uncertain. Sequencing was performed on blood. This CDR3 reads CASSLEGPEGYTF. CDR3 sequence (DNA): TGTGCCAGCAGCTTAGAAGGCCCGGAGGGCTACACCTTC.